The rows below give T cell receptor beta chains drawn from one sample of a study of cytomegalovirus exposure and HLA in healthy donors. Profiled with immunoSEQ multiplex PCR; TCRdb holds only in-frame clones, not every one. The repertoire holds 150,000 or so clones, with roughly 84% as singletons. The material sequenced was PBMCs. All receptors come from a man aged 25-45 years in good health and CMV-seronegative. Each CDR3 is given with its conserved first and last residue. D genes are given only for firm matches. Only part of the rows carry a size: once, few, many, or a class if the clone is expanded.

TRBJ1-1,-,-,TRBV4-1,TGCGCCAGCAGCCAAGATCTGAACAGGGCCGGCACTGAAGCTTTCTTT,CASSQDLNRAGTEAFF
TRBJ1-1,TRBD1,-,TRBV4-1,TGCGCCAGCAGCCCGTGGGGACAGCTCGACACTGAAGCTTTCTTT,CASSPWGQLDTEAFF
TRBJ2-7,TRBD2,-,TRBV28,TGTGCCAGCAGTTTAGGGACTAGCGAGTACGAGCAGTACTTC,CASSLGTSEYEQYF
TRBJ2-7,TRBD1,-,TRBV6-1,TGTGCCAGCGGGCCAGGGGGCGCGAATTGGGTCGAGCAGTACTTC,CASGPGGANWVEQYF
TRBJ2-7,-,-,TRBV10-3,TGTGCCACCTACACAGGCAAAGGGGAGCAGTACTTC,CATYTGKGEQYF
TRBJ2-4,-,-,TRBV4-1,TGCGCCAGCAGCCAAGGGCGGGGTAACATTCAGTACTTC,CASSQGRGNIQYF
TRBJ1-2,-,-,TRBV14,TGTGCCAGCAGCCAACAGCGCTTTAATGGCTACACCTTC,CASSQQRFNGYTF
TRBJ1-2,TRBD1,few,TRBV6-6,TGTGCCAGCAGTTCCCCCGGGACAGGGGAAGGCTACACCTTC,CASSSPGTGEGYTF
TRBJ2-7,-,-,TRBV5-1,TGCGCCAGCAGCCCGACGGGTACCTACGAGCAGTACTTC,CASSPTGTYEQYF
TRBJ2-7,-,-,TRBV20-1,TGCAGTGTGGACAGTTCCTACGAGCAGTACTTC,CSVDSSYEQYF
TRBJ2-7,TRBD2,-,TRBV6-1,TGTGCCAGCAGACTGACTAGCGGAGCCTACGAGCAGTACTTC,CASRLTSGAYEQYF
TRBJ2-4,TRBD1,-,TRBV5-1,TGCGCCAGCAGCTTGGCCGGGACAGGGGGCATGGGCAAAAACATTCAGTACTTC,CASSLAGTGGMGKNIQYF
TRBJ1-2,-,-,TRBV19,TGTGCCAGTAGTATAAGTCCGGGGATCTATGGCTACACCTTC,CASSISPGIYGYTF
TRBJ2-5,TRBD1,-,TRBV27,TGTGCCAGCAGTTCGGTAGGTCCCGGGACAGGGACAGAGACCCAGTACTTC,CASSSVGPGTGTETQYF
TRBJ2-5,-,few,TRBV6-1,TGTGCCAGCAGTGAAGAGGGGGACACCGAGTACCAAGAGACCCAGTACTTC,CASSEEGDTEYQETQYF
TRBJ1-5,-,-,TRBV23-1,TGCGCCAGCAGTCAAACCCAACGGGATTTTCACCCTAATAGCAATCAGCCCCAGCATTTT,CASSQTQRDFHPNSNQPQHF
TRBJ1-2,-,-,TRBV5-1,TGCGCCAGCAGCTCCGGACAGTGGAACTATGGCTACACCTTC,CASSSGQWNYGYTF
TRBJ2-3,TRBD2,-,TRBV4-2,TGTGCCAGCAGCCAAGAGACTAGCGGGGGGGCCGGGGATACGCAGTATTTT,CASSQETSGGAGDTQYF
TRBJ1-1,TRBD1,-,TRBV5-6,TGTGCCAGCAGCATCAGGGGGCGGACTGAAGCTTTCTTT,CASSIRGRTEAFF
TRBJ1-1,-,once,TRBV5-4,TGTGCCAGCAGCTTATGGGGCGGGAACACTGAAGCTTTCTTT,CASSLWGGNTEAFF
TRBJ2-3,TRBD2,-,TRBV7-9,TGTGCCAGCAGCTTCGGACTAGCGGGGGGGCCGGGCACAGATACGCAGTATTTT,CASSFGLAGGPGTDTQYF
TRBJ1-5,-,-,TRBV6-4,TGTGCCACCAAGAGGGGGGGTGGCAATCAGCCCCAGCATTTT,CATKRGGGNQPQHF
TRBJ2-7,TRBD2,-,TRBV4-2,TGTGCCAACAGCCAAGAACCCACGGGGGGTTACGGCGAGCAGTACTTC,CANSQEPTGGYGEQYF
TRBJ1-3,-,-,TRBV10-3,TGTGCCATCAGTGAGTCTTGGGGGGACGTCTCTGGAAACACCATATATTTT,CAISESWGDVSGNTIYF
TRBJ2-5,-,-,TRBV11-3,TGTGCCAGCAGCGACACCGGGACACTAAAAGAGACCCAGTACTTC,CASSDTGTLKETQYF
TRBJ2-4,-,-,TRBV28,TGTGCCAGCAGTTTATGGGAGGGGAACATTCAGTACTTC,CASSLWEGNIQYF
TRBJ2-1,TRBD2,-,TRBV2,TGTGCCAGCAGTGACCTAGCGGGGGGCGGGAATGAGCAGTTCTTC,CASSDLAGGGNEQFF
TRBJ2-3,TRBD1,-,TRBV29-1,TGCAGCGTTGAATCGACAGGGGGAAATACGCAGTATTTT,CSVESTGGNTQYF
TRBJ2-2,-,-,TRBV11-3,TGTGCCAGCAGCTTTCGACAGGACAGGAACACCGGGGAGCTGTTTTTT,CASSFRQDRNTGELFF
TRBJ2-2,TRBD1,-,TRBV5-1,TGCGCCAGCAGCTCGGGACAGGGAAGAGGGACCGGGGAGCTGTTTTTT,CASSSGQGRGTGELFF
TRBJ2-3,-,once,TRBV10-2,TGCGCCAGCAGCCAAAGCACAGATACGCAGTATTTT,CASSQSTDTQYF
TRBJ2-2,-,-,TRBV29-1,TGCAGCGTTGGTTCCAGGAAGGACACCGGGGAGCTGTTTTTT,CSVGSRKDTGELFF
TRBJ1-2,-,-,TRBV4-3,TGCGCCAGCAGCCACCTCGCAGGGAGGGGGTCCTATGGCTACACCTTC,CASSHLAGRGSYGYTF
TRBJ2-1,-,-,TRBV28,TGTGCCAGCAGTTTATTTCGCGGGGAGCAGTTCTTC,CASSLFRGEQFF
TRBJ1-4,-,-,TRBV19,TGTGCCAGTAGTGAGACAGCCACTTATGAAAAACTGTTTTTT,CASSETATYEKLFF
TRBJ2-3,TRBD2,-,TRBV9,TGTGCCAGCAGCCCTTTATGGACTAGCGGGGGTACAGATACGCAGTATTTT,CASSPLWTSGGTDTQYF
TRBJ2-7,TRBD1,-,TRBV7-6,TGTGCCAGCAGCTTAGCAATCCCCGGGACAGGGTACTACGAGCAGTACTTC,CASSLAIPGTGYYEQYF
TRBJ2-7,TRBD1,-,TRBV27,TGTGCCAGCAGTTTATTGGGACAGAACTACGAGCAGTACTTC,CASSLLGQNYEQYF
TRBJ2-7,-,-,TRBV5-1,TGCGCCAGCGAGGCAGGGTCCGGCTACGAGCAGTACTTC,CASEAGSGYEQYF
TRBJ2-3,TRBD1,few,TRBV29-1,TGCAGCATTCGACAGGGATCGACAGATACGCAGTATTTT,CSIRQGSTDTQYF
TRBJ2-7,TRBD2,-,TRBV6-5,TGTGCCAGCAGTTACGTGGGGGGGTCCTCCTACGAGCAGTACTTC,CASSYVGGSSYEQYF
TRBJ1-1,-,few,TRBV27,TGTGCCAGCAGTTTTCAGCCGGGACAGAACACTGAAGCTTTCTTT,CASSFQPGQNTEAFF
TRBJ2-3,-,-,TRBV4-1,TGCGCCAGCAGCCAAGGGGGCCCCATAACGCAGTATTTT,CASSQGGPITQYF
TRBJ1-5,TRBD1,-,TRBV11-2,TGTGCCAGCAGCCAAGACAGGGTTGGCAATCAGCCCCAGCATTTT,CASSQDRVGNQPQHF
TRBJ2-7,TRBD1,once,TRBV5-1,TGCGCCAGCAGCCACGGACAGGGTGCCTCCTACGAGCAGTACTTC,CASSHGQGASYEQYF
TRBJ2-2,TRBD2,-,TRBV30,TGTGCCTGGATCTCTCTAGCGGGAGTCGCCGGGGAGCTGTTTTTT,CAWISLAGVAGELFF
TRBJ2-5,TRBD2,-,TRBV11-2,TGTGCCAGCAGCTTAACGTCTAGCGGTGCGCGGACCCAGTACTTC,CASSLTSSGARTQYF
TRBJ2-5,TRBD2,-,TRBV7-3,TGTGCCAGCAGCCGGACTAGCGGGCAAGAGACCCAGTACTTC,CASSRTSGQETQYF
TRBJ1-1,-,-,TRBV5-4,TGTGCCAGCGCCAAGACAGTGAACACTGAAGCTTTCTTT,CASAKTVNTEAFF
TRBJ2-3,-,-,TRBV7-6,TGTGCCAGCAGCTTAGCGGGGGCAAGCACAGATACGCAGTATTTT,CASSLAGASTDTQYF
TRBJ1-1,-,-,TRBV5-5,TGTGCCAGCAGCTTGGGGGCAGGGGCCTTGAACACTGAAGCTTTCTTT,CASSLGAGALNTEAFF
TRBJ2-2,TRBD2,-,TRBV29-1,TGCAGCGTTTCGAGGACTAGCTGGGACACCGGGGAGCTGTTTTTT,CSVSRTSWDTGELFF
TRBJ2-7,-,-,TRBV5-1,TGCGCCAGCAGCCCGATACCCACAGAGACACCATACGAGCAGTACTTC,CASSPIPTETPYEQYF
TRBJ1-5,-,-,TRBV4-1,TGCGCCAGCAGCCAAGATCCTGGGTCTATAGCCTATCAGCCCCAGCATTTT,CASSQDPGSIAYQPQHF
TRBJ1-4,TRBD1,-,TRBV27,TGTGCCAGCGGCGGACAGGGAGCAACTAATGAAAAACTGTTTTTT,CASGGQGATNEKLFF
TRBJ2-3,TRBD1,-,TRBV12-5,TGTGCTAGTGGGGCCGGGACAGGAGGCACAGATACGCAGTATTTT,CASGAGTGGTDTQYF
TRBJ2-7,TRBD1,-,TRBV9,TGTGCCAGCAGCGTAACAGGGGCTACCTACGAGCAGTACTTC,CASSVTGATYEQYF
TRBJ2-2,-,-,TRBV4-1,TGCGCCAGCAGCCAAGCGTCGGGGGCGAACACCGGGGAGCTGTTTTTT,CASSQASGANTGELFF
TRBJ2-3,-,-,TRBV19,TGTGCCAGTAGTATTGGACTTCACACAGATACGCAGTATTTT,CASSIGLHTDTQYF
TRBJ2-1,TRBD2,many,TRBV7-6,TGTGCCAGCAGCTTACTAGCGGTTATAGACAATGAGCAGTTCTTC,CASSLLAVIDNEQFF